This passage covers 9 T cell receptor beta chains from one sample sequenced in a study of blood T cells in healthy people across ages. The use of a sample-barcoded 5' primer and a J-beta primer mix characterized a second PCR of roughly 7 to 12 cycles. TCRdb fed the 5' RACE reads into MiXCR, producing one record per CDR3 protein. This sample carries 850,000 to 1,300,000 distinct CDR3 sequences, more than 35% of them seen once, and the ten largest clones take approximately 17%. Sequenced input: blood. The receptors were gathered from a woman aged 60-75 years in good health.

This clonotype occurred many times. The chain employs TRBV7-2 and TRBJ2-1; D tentatively reads TRBD1 or TRBD2 (5 bases each). Trimming removed 3 bases from V and 4 bases from J, with 13 bases in between. The V gene's germline CDR1 is SGHTA and CDR2 FQGNSA. This CDR3 has 15 residues. The chain's CDR3 is CASSLGPTLYNEQFF. Written as DNA, the CDR3 is TGTGCCAGCAGCTTGGGACCGACGCTTTACAATGAGCAGTTCTTC.

This chain links TRBV12-3 or TRBV12-4 with TRBJ1-1, with TRBD1 identical over 8 bases. After removal of 6 bases from V and 5 bases from J, the junction contained 8 bases not matched to a gene. The CDR3 sequence is 14 residues long. CDR3 DNA sequence: TGTGCCAGCAGGGCAGGGGGCGCGGGTACTGAAGCTTTCTTT. Encoded protein: CASRAGGAGTEAFF.

The rearrangement links TRBV12-5 to TRBJ1-4; unclear D gene. Germline-derived CDR1 and CDR2 are LGHNT and FRNRAP. Trimming cost V 6 bases and J 0 bases, with 20 bases left between them. The CDR3 contains 18 residues. The CDR3 loop is CASGRTARAPATNEKLFF. Written as DNA, the CDR3 is TGTGCTAGTGGAAGGACTGCACGAGCTCCCGCAACTAATGAAAAACTGTTTTTT.

The chain uses TRBV5-1 and TRBJ2-4; D gene unclear. The end of the DNA fits TRBJ2-7 better, so the J call may be wrong. Germline CDR1 reads SGHRS; CDR2 reads YFSETQ. The CDR3 has 14 residues. This CDR3 reads CASSLVSGADEQYF. CDR3 sequence (DNA): TGCGCCAGCAGCTTGGTCTCCGGAGCCGACGAGCAGTACTTC.

This clonotype was counted only a few times. The chain uses TRBV7-9 and TRBJ2-3; 8 bases fit TRBD2. From germline, CDR1 is SEHNR and CDR2 FQNEAQ (reference sequence). Trimming took 5 bases from V and 5 from J; bases not matched to a gene: 12. The CDR3 covers 16 residues. Here the CDR3 DNA reads TGTGCCAGCAGCACCCCTCGGGCGGGAGGTGGAGATACGCAGTATTTT. It yields the protein CASSTPRAGGGDTQYF.

The chain links TRBV30 to TRBJ2-5; D is undetermined. Per the germline V gene, CDR1 is GTSNPN and CDR2 is SVGIG (reference sequence). Trimming pared 4 bases from V and 2 bases from J, leaving 8 bases between. The CDR3 is 12 residues long. The CDR3 DNA reads as TGTGCCTGGAACCTGGGTCAAGAGACCCAGTACTTC. This encodes CAWNLGQETQYF.

DNA for the CDR3: TGTGCCAGCAGCCCAGGGTCCAGGCCGGATACGCAGTATTTT. Translated, it gives CASSPGSRPDTQYF. This rearrangement joins TRBV12-3 or TRBV12-4 to TRBJ2-3; tentatively, D is TRBD1 (5 bases). Trimming stripped 6 bases from V and 6 bases from J, with 16 bases between. This CDR3 contains 14 residues.

This clonotype was seen a few times. V usage is TRBV12-3 or TRBV12-4 and J usage is TRBJ2-2, with TRBD2 matching over 9 bases. This CDR3 has 15 residues. With V trimmed by 7 bases and J by 5 bases, 8 bases remained unmatched. The DNA for the CDR3 is TGTGCCAGCACGAAAGCGGGAGGAAGAACCGGGGAGCTGTTTTTT. Its translation is CASTKAGGRTGELFF.

The V and J genes are TRBV7-8 and TRBJ2-2, with D perhaps assigned TRBD1 or TRBD2 (6 bases each). The V end was cut by 5 bases, the J end by 0 bases, with 10 bases between. The length of the CDR3 is 15 residues. The germline gives CDR1 SGHVS, CDR2 FQNEAQ. This chain's CDR3 is CASSGGHTNTGELFF. The CDR3 DNA reads TGTGCCAGCAGCGGGGGGCACACGAACACCGGGGAGCTGTTTTTT. Based on the CDR3 plus reference TRBV7-8 and TRBJ2-2, the full variable domain is GAGVSQSPRYKVAKRGQDVALRCDPISGHVSLFWYQQALGQGPEFLTYFQNEAQLDKSGLPSDRFFAERPEGSVSTLKIQRTQQEDSAVYLCASSGGHTNTGELFFGEGSRLTVL.